This TCR beta chain was found in a study of vaccination and CD4 T cells after COVID-19. Turning to the study itself: A median of 101 days (range 35 to 161) separated diagnosis from post-COVID sampling. The peptides that stimulated the cells were overlapping spike peptides from SARS-CoV-2, HCoV-NL63, HCoV-OC43 and HCoV-229E.

A word on this clonotype: As yet, its antigen is unknown.

Indicated treatment: roughly ten-day PBMC culture with coronavirus spike peptide pools or control peptides (ViraFEST assay). ViraFEST used peptide pools to expand antigen-specific T cells before TCR sequencing. With the Oncomine TCR Beta short-read assay, DNA from cultured CD4+ T cells was sequenced. TCRdb re-derived calls from the PCR reads in MiXCR, one entry per CDR3 protein. The sample comprises 15,000 to 20,000 distinct CDR3 sequences, around three fifths of which are singletons, and 9.5% to 12% rests with the top ten. Study-level findings and limits: Vaccine-specific clones numbering 304 of 307 showed spike mono-reactivity in convalescent patients.

CDR3 length: 15 amino acids. V was trimmed by 6 bases and J by 7 bases, leaving 16 bases between them. Sequencing was done on a sample of CD4+ T cells from blood, cultured in vitro. The chain combines TRBV12-3 or TRBV12-4 with TRBJ1-6, with D unclear. The clonotype comes from a human donor who had recovered from COVID-19. The CDR3 DNA is TGTGCCAGCAGCTTGTTTGGGCAAGTAAATTCACCCCTCCACTTT. Translation gives CASSLFGQVNSPLHF.